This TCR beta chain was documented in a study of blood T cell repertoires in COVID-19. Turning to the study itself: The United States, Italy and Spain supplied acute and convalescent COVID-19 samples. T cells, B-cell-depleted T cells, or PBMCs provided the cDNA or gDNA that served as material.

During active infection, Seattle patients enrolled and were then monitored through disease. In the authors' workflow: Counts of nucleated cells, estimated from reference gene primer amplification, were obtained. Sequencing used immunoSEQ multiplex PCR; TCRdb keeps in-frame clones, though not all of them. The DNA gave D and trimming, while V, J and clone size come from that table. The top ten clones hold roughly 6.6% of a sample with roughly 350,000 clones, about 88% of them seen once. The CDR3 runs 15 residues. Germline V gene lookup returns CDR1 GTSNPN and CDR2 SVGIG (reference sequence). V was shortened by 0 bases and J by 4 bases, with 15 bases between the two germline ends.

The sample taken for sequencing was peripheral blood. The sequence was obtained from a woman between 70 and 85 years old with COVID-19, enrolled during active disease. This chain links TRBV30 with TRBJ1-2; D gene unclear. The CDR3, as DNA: TGTGCCTGGAGTGTACTAGGAGTTAGTAGCTATGGCTACACCTTC. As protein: CAWSVLGVSSYGYTF.